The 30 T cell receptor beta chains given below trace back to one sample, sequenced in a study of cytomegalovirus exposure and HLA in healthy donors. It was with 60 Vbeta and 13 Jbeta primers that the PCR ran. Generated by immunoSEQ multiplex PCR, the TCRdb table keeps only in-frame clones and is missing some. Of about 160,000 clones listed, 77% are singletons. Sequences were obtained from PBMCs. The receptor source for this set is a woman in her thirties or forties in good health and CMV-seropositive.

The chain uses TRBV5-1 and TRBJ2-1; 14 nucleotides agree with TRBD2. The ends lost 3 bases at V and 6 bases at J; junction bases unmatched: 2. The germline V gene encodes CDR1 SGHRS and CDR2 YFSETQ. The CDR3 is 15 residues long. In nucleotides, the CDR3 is TGCGCCAGCAGCTCGGGACTAGCGGGGGCCAATGAGCAGTTCTTC. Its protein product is CASSSGLAGANEQFF.

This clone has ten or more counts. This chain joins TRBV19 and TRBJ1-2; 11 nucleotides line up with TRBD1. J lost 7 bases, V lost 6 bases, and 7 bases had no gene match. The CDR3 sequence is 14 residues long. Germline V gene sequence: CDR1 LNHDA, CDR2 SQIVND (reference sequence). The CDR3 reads CASRKDRGPVGYTF. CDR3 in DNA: TGTGCCAGTAGGAAGGACAGGGGGCCGGTTGGCTACACCTTC.

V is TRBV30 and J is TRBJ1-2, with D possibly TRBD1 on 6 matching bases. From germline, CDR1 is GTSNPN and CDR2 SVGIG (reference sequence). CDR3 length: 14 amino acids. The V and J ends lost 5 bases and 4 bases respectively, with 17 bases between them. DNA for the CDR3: TGTGCCTGGGGGACACAACCCCTTTTCTATGGCTACACCTTC. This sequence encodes CAWGTQPLFYGYTF.

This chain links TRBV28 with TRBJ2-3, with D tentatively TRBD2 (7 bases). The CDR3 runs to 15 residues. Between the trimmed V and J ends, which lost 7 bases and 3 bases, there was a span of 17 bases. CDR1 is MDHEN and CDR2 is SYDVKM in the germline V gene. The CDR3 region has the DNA TGTGCCAGCAACACCTGGGGGGGCGCAACAGATACGCAGTATTTT. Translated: CASNTWGGATDTQYF.

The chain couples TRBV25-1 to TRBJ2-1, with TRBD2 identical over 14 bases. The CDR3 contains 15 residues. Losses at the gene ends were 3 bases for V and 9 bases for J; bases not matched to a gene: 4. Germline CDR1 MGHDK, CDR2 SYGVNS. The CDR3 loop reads CASSEGLAGEREQFF. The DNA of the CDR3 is TGTGCCAGCAGTGAGGGACTAGCGGGAGAACGTGAGCAGTTCTTC. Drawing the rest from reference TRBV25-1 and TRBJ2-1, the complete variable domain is EADIYQTPRYLVIGTGKKITLECSQTMGHDKMYWYQQDPGMELHLIHYSYGVNSTEKGDLSSESTVSRIRTEHFPLTLESARPSHTSQYLCASSEGLAGEREQFFGPGTRLTVL.

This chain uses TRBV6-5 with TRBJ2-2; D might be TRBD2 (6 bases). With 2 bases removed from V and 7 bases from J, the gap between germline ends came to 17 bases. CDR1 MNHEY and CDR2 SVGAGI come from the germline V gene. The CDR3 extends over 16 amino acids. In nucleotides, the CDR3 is TGTGCCAGCAGTTACCTATACAGCGGGCAGGGCGGGGAGCTGTTTTTT. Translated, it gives CASSYLYSGQGGELFF.

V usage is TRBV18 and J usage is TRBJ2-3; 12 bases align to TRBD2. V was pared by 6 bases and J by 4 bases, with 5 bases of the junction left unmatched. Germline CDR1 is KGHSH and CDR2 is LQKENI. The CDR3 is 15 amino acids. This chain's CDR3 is CASSVTSGSPDTQYF. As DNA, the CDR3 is TGTGCCAGCTCCGTGACTAGCGGGAGCCCAGATACGCAGTATTTT.

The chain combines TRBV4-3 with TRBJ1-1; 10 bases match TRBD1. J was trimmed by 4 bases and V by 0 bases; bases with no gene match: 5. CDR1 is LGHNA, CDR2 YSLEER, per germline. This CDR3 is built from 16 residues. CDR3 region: CASSQETGGLGTEAFF. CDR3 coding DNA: TGCGCCAGCAGCCAAGAGACAGGGGGCTTAGGCACTGAAGCTTTCTTT.

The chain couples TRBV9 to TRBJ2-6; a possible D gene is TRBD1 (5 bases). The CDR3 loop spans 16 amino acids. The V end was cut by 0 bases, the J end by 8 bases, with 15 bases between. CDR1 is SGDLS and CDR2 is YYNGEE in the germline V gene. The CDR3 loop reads CASSVADGTGTNVLTF. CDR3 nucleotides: TGTGCCAGCAGCGTAGCAGACGGCACAGGTACCAACGTCCTGACTTTC.

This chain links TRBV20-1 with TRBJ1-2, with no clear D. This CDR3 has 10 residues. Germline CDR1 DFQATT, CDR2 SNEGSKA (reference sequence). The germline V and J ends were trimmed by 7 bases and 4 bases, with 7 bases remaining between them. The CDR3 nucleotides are TGCAGTGGCGGGCCCTATGGCTACACCTTC. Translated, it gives CSGGPYGYTF.

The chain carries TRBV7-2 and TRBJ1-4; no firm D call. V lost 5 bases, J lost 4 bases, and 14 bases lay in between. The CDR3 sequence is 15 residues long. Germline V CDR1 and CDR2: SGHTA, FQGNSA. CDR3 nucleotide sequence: TGTGCCAGCAGCCTAAGCGGAACAAGTAATGAAAAACTGTTTTTT. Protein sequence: CASSLSGTSNEKLFF.

The CDR3 protein is CASSAQGPNSPLHF. The CDR3 DNA reads as TGTGCCAGTAGTGCCCAGGGTCCTAATTCACCCCTCCACTTT. The genes are TRBV19 and TRBJ1-6, with TRBD1 as a possible D gene (5 bases). The CDR3 contains 14 residues. Germline V gene sequence: CDR1 LNHDA, CDR2 SQIVND (reference sequence). Trimming shortened V by 5 bases and J by 6 bases, and 11 bases separated the two germline ends. Full variable domain (rest looked up from reference TRBV19 and TRBJ1-6): DGGITQSPKYLFRKEGQNVTLSCEQNLNHDAMYWYRQDPGQGLRLIYYSQIVNDFQKGDIAEGYSVSREKKESFPLTVTSAQKNPTAFYLCASSAQGPNSPLHFGNGTRLTVT.

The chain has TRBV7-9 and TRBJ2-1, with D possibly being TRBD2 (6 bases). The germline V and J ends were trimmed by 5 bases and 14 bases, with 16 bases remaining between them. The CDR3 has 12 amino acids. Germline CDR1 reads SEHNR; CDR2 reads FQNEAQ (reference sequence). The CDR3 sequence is CASSLSGGVKFF. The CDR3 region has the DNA TGTGCCAGCAGCCTTAGTGGAGGGGTTAAGTTCTTC.

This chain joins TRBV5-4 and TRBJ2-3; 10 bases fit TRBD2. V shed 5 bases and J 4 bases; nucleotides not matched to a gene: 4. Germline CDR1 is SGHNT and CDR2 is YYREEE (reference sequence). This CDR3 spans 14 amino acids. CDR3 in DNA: TGTGCCAGCAGTTCAGCGGGGGGGTCAGATACGCAGTATTTT. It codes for CASSSAGGSDTQYF.

CDR3 residues: CAWRDRTYEQYF. As DNA, the CDR3 is TGTGCCTGGAGGGACAGGACCTACGAGCAGTACTTC. This rearrangement joins TRBV30 to TRBJ2-7, with 7 bases lining up with TRBD1. The CDR3 sequence is 12 residues long. Germline V gene lookup returns CDR1 GTSNPN and CDR2 SVGIG (reference sequence). The junction had 1 base not matched to a gene; V was cut back by 3 bases and J by 2 bases.

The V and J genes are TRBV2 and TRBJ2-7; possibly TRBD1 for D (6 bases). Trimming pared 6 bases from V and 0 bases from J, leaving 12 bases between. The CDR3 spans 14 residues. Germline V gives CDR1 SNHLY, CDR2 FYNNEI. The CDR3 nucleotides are TGTGCCAGCAGAACAGACAGGTCCTCCTACGAGCAGTACTTC. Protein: CASRTDRSSYEQYF.

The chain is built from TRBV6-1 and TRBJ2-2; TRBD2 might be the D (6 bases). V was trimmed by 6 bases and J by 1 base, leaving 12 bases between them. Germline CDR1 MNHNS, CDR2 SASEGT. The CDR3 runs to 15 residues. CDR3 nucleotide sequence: TGTGCCAGCAGGGGCCGCGGGGTGAACACCGGGGAGCTGTTTTTT. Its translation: CASRGRGVNTGELFF.

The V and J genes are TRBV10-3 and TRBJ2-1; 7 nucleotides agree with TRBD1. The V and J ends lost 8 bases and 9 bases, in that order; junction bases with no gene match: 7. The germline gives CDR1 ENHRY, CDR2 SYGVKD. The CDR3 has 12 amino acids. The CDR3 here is CAILPGGGEQFF. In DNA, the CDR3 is TGTGCCATCCTCCCAGGGGGTGGTGAGCAGTTCTTC.

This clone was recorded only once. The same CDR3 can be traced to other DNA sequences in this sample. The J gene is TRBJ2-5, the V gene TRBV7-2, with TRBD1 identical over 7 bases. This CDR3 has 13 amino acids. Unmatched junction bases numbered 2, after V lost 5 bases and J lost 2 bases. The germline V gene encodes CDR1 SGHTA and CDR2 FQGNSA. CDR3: CASSLGQQETQYF. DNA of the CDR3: TGTGCCAGCAGCCTGGGACAGCAAGAGACCCAGTACTTC.

In DNA, the CDR3 is TGTGCCAGCAGGCTGGGGCGCCTCTATGGCTACACCTTC. It translates to CASRLGRLYGYTF. The rearrangement joins TRBV6-6 to TRBJ1-2; D might be TRBD1 (5 bases). The CDR3 covers 13 residues. V lost 6 bases and J lost 4, with 12 bases in between. Germline CDR1 reads MNHNY; CDR2 reads SVGAGI (reference sequence).

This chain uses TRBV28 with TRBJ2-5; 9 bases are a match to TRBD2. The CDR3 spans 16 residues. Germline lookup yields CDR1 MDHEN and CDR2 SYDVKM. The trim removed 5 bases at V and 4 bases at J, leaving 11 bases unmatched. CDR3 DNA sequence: TGTGCCAGCAGTCCCCCCTGGCGGGGGGGCCGAGAGACCCAGTACTTC. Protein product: CASSPPWRGGRETQYF.

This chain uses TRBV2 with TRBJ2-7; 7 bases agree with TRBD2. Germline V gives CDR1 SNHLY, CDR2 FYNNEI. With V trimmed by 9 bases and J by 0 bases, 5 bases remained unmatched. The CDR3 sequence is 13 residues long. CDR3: CASWGGSSYEQYF. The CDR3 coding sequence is TGTGCCAGTTGGGGGGGGAGCTCCTACGAGCAGTACTTC. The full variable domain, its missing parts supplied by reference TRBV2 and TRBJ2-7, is EPEVTQTPSHQVTQMGQEVILRCVPISNHLYFYWYRQILGQKVEFLVSFYNNEISEKSEIFDDQFSVERPDGSNFTLKIRSTKLEDSAMYFCASWGGSSYEQYFGPGTRLTVT.

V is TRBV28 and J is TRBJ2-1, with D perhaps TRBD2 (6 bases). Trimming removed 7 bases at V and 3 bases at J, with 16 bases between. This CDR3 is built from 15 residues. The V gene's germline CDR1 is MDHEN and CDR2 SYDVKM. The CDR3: CASIAGGGIYNEQFF. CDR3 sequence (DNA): TGTGCCAGCATCGCTGGTGGGGGGATCTACAATGAGCAGTTCTTC.

The CDR3 nucleotides read TGTGCCAGCAGTTCGAGCAGGGTGTTTAATTCACCCCTCCACTTT. Amino acids: CASSSSRVFNSPLHF. The chain is built from TRBV27 and TRBJ1-6; the D gene is possibly TRBD1 (5 bases). The V and J ends lost 4 bases and 6 bases respectively, with 13 bases between them. Germline V gene sequence: CDR1 MNHEY, CDR2 SMNVEV (reference sequence). CDR3 length: 15 residues.

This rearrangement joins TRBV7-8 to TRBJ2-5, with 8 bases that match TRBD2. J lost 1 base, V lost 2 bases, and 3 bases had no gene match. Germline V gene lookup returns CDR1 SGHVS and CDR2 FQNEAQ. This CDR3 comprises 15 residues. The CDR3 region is CASSLLAGLQETQYF. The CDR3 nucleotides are TGTGCCAGCAGCTTACTAGCGGGCCTCCAAGAGACCCAGTACTTC.

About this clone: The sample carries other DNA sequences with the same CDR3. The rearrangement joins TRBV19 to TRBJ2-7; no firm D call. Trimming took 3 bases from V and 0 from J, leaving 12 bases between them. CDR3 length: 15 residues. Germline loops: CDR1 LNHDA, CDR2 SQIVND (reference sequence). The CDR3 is CASSISAYSSYEQYF. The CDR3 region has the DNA TGTGCCAGTAGTATTTCCGCTTATAGCTCCTACGAGCAGTACTTC.

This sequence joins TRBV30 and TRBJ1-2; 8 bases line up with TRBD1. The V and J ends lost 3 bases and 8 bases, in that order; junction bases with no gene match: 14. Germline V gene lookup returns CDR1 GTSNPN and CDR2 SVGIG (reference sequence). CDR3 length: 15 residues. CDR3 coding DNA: TGTGCCTGGAGCCGGACAGGGATTGTTCCGACGGGCTACACCTTC. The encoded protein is CAWSRTGIVPTGYTF.

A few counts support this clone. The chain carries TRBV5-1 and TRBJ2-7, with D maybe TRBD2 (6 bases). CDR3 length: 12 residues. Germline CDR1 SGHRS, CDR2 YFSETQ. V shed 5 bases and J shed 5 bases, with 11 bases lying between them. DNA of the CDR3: TGCGCCAGCAGACGGGAGCTCAACGAGCAGTACTTC. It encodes CASRRELNEQYF.

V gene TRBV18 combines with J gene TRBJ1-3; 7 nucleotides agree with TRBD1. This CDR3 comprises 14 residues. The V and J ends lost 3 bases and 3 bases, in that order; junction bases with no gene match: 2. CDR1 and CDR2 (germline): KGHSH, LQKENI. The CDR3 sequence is CASSPGTDGNTIYF. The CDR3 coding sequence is TGTGCCAGCTCACCGGGGACAGATGGAAACACCATATATTTT.

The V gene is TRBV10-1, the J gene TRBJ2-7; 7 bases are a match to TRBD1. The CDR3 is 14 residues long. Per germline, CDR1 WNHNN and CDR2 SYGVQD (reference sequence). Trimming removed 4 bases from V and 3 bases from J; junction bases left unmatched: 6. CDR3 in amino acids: CASSAGQSYYEQYF. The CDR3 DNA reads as TGCGCCAGCAGTGCGGGACAGTCTTACTACGAGCAGTACTTC.